The 22 T cell receptor beta chains listed next were all sequenced from one sample in a study of radiotherapy plus CTLA-4 blockade in lung cancer. TCRdb keeps only in-frame clones here, not all; method: immunoSEQ multiplex PCR. The sample lists 64,000 or so clones; approximately 67% were seen once. The starting material was peripheral blood, obtained from a patient treated with radiotherapy plus ipilimumab. These TCRs come from a human donor with non-small cell lung cancer whose response to radiotherapy plus ipilimumab could not be evaluated.

The chain employs TRBV7-8 and TRBJ2-3; D is unclear. Trimming left V 1 base short and J 0 bases short, with 17 bases between. This CDR3 is 18 amino acids long. In germline, CDR1 is SGHVS, CDR2 FQNEAQ. The CDR3, as DNA: TGTGCCAGCAGCTTAGGGCATGCTAGTTTGGCTAGCACAGATACGCAGTATTTT. It specifies CASSLGHASLASTDTQYF.

By sample fraction, this clone is medium-sized (0.01 to 0.1%). The chain combines TRBV9 with TRBJ2-7; no definite D call. This CDR3 comprises 14 residues. Trimming left V 0 bases short and J 2 bases short, with 9 bases between. CDR1 is SGDLS and CDR2 is YYNGEE in the germline V gene. CDR3 bases: TGTGCCAGCAGCGTAGCTAACAGACCCTACGAGCAGTACTTC. Protein product: CASSVANRPYEQYF.

This clone was detected once. The chain uses TRBV4-2 and TRBJ1-3; 9 bases map to TRBD1. The CDR3 has 16 amino acids. Germline lookup yields CDR1 LGHNA and CDR2 YNFKEQ. Trimming cost V 4 bases and J 8 bases; bases outside gene matches: 12. The CDR3, as DNA: TGTGCCAGCAGCCCCCTTGGGGGACAGGGCCCGGACACCATATATTTT. The encoded protein is CASSPLGGQGPDTIYF.

The rearrangement links TRBV25-1 to TRBJ1-1, with 7 positions matching TRBD1. CDR1 is MGHDK, CDR2 SYGVNS, per germline. V lost 5 bases to trimming and J lost 4 bases; unmatched junction nucleotides: 4. The CDR3 contains 13 residues. CDR3 bases: TGTGCCAGCAGTATACAGGGGTTCACTGAAGCTTTCTTT. Encoded protein: CASSIQGFTEAFF. Full variable domain (outside the CDR3, taken from reference TRBV25-1 and TRBJ1-1): EADIYQTPRYLVIGTGKKITLECSQTMGHDKMYWYQQDPGMELHLIHYSYGVNSTEKGDLSSESTVSRIRTEHFPLTLESARPSHTSQYLCASSIQGFTEAFFGQGTRLTVV.

This clone has only a few counts. The CDR3 is CASSQGTGANQPQHF. CDR3 DNA sequence: TGCGCCAGCAGCCAAGGGACAGGGGCCAATCAGCCCCAGCATTTT. The rearrangement links TRBV4-1 to TRBJ1-5; 9 positions match TRBD1. V was clipped by 1 base and J by 3 bases; unmatched bases: 1. Germline V gene data show CDR1 as MGHRA and CDR2 as YSYEKL. This CDR3 contains 15 residues.

This clone has just a few counts. The chain employs TRBV11-1 and TRBJ2-1; tentative D call: TRBD1 (5 bases). The CDR3 covers 14 residues. CDR1 is SGHAT, CDR2 FQDESV, per germline (reference sequence). V was trimmed by 5 bases and J by 9 bases, leaving 17 bases between them. The CDR3 loop reads CASSRAGNRGEQFF. CDR3 nucleotide sequence: TGTGCCAGCAGCCGTGCAGGGAATAGAGGTGAGCAGTTCTTC.

The J gene is TRBJ1-3, the V gene TRBV9, with TRBD1 matching 8 bases. Germline trimming cut 3 bases from V and 0 bases from J; bases unmatched to any gene: 8. Germline V lookup: CDR1 SGDLS, CDR2 YYNGEE. This CDR3 contains 17 residues. CDR3 loop: CASSALPGGPSGNTIYF. CDR3 DNA: TGTGCCAGCAGCGCACTCCCAGGGGGCCCCTCTGGAAACACCATATATTTT.

The genes are TRBV2 and TRBJ1-5; D remains ambiguous. The germline gives CDR1 SNHLY, CDR2 FYNNEI. V was trimmed by 3 bases and J by 6 bases, leaving 9 bases between them. The CDR3 has 13 amino acids. In DNA form, the CDR3 reads TGTGCCAGCAGTGACAGGTTCGGTCAGCCCCAGCATTTT. It codes for CASSDRFGQPQHF. The full variable domain, its missing parts supplied by reference TRBV2 and TRBJ1-5, is EPEVTQTPSHQVTQMGQEVILRCVPISNHLYFYWYRQILGQKVEFLVSFYNNEISEKSEIFDDQFSVERPDGSNFTLKIRSTKLEDSAMYFCASSDRFGQPQHFGDGTRLSIL.

The chain uses TRBV5-1 and TRBJ2-1; 13 nucleotides align to TRBD2. Trimming took 2 bases from V and 7 from J; bases not matched to a gene: 3. Germline CDR1 is SGHRS and CDR2 is YFSETQ. The CDR3 is 15 amino acids. The CDR3 DNA reads TGCGCCAGCAGCTTTACTAGCGGGGGGGAAAATGAGCAGTTCTTC. Protein product: CASSFTSGGENEQFF.

The genes are TRBV6-6 and TRBJ2-7; 8 positions agree with TRBD1. The germline gives CDR1 MNHNY, CDR2 SVGAGI (reference sequence). The J segment lost 4 bases and the V segment lost 0 bases, leaving 5 bases of the junction unmatched. CDR3 size: 15 residues. In DNA, the CDR3 is TGTGCCAGCAGTTACTCGGCAGGGGGCAATTACGAGCAGTACTTC. It yields the protein CASSYSAGGNYEQYF.

The chain is built from TRBV30 and TRBJ2-1, with 14 bases identical to TRBD2. With V trimmed by 4 bases and J by 1 base, 9 bases remained unmatched. Germline CDR1 GTSNPN, CDR2 SVGIG (reference sequence). The length of the CDR3 is 18 residues. This CDR3 reads CAWNRLAGGPVSYNEQFF. Here the CDR3 DNA reads TGTGCCTGGAACAGACTAGCGGGAGGGCCCGTTTCCTACAATGAGCAGTTCTTC.

This chain's CDR3 is CASSPPRDSKHNEQFF. Here the CDR3 DNA reads TGTGCCAGCAGCCCACCGAGGGACAGCAAACACAATGAGCAGTTCTTC. The rearrangement uses TRBV13 and TRBJ2-1; TRBD1 matches 7 bases. CDR3 length equals 16 residues. Germline CDR1 reads PRHDT; CDR2 reads FYEKMQ (reference sequence). The junction had 12 bases not matched to a gene; V was cut back by 5 bases and J by 5 bases.

This CDR3 reads CSVERDRGAGQYF. CDR3 bases: TGCAGCGTTGAAAGGGACAGGGGAGCGGGGCAGTACTTC. The chain employs TRBV29-1 and TRBJ2-7; 10 nucleotides line up with TRBD1. Germline V gene sequence: CDR1 SQVTM, CDR2 ANQGSEA. The CDR3 runs to 13 residues. V was clipped by 2 bases and J by 9 bases; unmatched bases: 7.

The chain uses TRBV18 and TRBJ2-5; 9 positions match TRBD1. This CDR3 has 16 amino acids. V dropped 2 bases and J dropped 2; count of bases not matched to a gene: 6. Germline assignment: CDR1 KGHSH and CDR2 LQKENI. CDR3 sequence (DNA): TGTGCCAGCTCACCAAACCCCGGGACAGGGCAAGAGACCCAGTACTTC. Translation gives CASSPNPGTGQETQYF.

This clone was seen a handful of times. The chain uses TRBV14 and TRBJ2-3; 9 bases are shared with TRBD2. CDR1 SGHDN and CDR2 FVKESK come from the germline V gene. The ends lost 4 bases at V and 5 bases at J; junction bases unmatched: 7. CDR3 size: 15 residues. CDR3: CASSLIAGVGDTQYF. The CDR3 bases are TGTGCCAGCAGCCTCATAGCGGGAGTCGGAGATACGCAGTATTTT.

The V gene is TRBV7-3, the J gene TRBJ2-7; a possible D gene is TRBD1 (6 bases). Germline V gene sequence: CDR1 SGHTA, CDR2 FQGTGA. V lost 1 base and J lost 5, with 12 bases in between. The CDR3 is 14 amino acids. The CDR3 DNA sequence: TGTGCCAGCAGCTTAATGGGGGCCGTGGACGAGCAGTACTTC. Its protein product is CASSLMGAVDEQYF.

The chain carries TRBV5-1 and TRBJ2-3, with 11 positions matching TRBD1. The length of the CDR3 is 16 residues. CDR1 and CDR2 from the germline V gene are SGHRS and YFSETQ. V shed 2 bases, J shed 6 bases, and the junction held 8 bases outside the gene matches. CDR3 bases: TGCGCCAGCAGCTTAAGCGGACAGGGGGCCGCGGATACGCAGTATTTT. It yields the protein CASSLSGQGAADTQYF.

The V gene is TRBV5-1, the J gene TRBJ2-7, with 11 nucleotides matching TRBD2. This CDR3 has 16 residues. Germline assignment: CDR1 SGHRS and CDR2 YFSETQ. V gave up 0 bases and J gave up 2 bases; unmatched junction bases: 4. The CDR3 spells CASSLGRLAGTYEQYF. The CDR3 bases are TGCGCCAGCAGCTTGGGGCGACTAGCGGGGACCTACGAGCAGTACTTC.

This clone has just a few counts. J is TRBJ2-7 and V is TRBV6-1; a possible D gene is TRBD2 (6 bases). The CDR3 consists of 14 residues. V lost 2 bases to trimming and J lost 6 bases, with 14 bases between them. Germline V gene sequence: CDR1 MNHNS, CDR2 SASEGT. The CDR3 sequence is CASSEWGRRVEQYF. The CDR3 DNA reads TGTGCCAGCAGTGAATGGGGACGGAGGGTCGAGCAGTACTTC.

The J gene is TRBJ2-7, the V gene TRBV30, with 14 bases aligning to TRBD2. In germline, CDR1 is GTSNPN, CDR2 SVGIG (reference sequence). The CDR3 extends over 18 amino acids. The V segment lost 2 bases and the J segment 0 bases; nucleotides outside the gene matches: 9. CDR3: CAWSQRLAGGPDSYEQYF. The CDR3 DNA is TGTGCCTGGAGTCAACGACTAGCGGGAGGGCCCGACTCCTACGAGCAGTACTTC.

J is TRBJ1-2 and V is TRBV5-1; 8 bases map to TRBD1. CDR3 length: 15 residues. Germline V gene data show CDR1 as SGHRS and CDR2 as YFSETQ. V was clipped by 0 bases and J by 3 bases; unmatched bases: 4. CDR3 sequence: CASSLVTGEHYGYTF. The CDR3 nucleotides are TGCGCCAGCAGCTTGGTGACAGGGGAACACTATGGCTACACCTTC.

The gene calls are TRBV19 and TRBJ2-7; D may be TRBD1 (5 bases). Per germline, CDR1 LNHDA and CDR2 SQIVND (reference sequence). With 3 bases removed from V and 2 bases from J, the gap between germline ends came to 8 bases. CDR3 length equals 13 residues. This CDR3 reads CASSIDSPYEQYF. The CDR3 bases are TGTGCCAGTAGTATCGACAGTCCCTACGAGCAGTACTTC.